Below, 8 T cell receptor beta chains from the same sample are listed, as sequenced in a study of shared clonotypes between healthy human individuals. Assay used: immunoSEQ multiplex PCR; TCRdb lists only in-frame clones, some missing. The sample has approximately 1.5 million clones; around 98% are singletons. Material for sequencing was naive CD4+ T cells sorted from blood. Subset: CD45RA+ positively selected. The source of these receptors is a man between 25 and 39 years old in good health.

The J gene is TRBJ2-3, the V gene TRBV20-1; either TRBD1 or TRBD2 may fit D (5 bases each). Trimming stripped 6 bases from V and 8 bases from J, with 12 bases between. CDR3 size: 11 residues. Germline V gene data show CDR1 as DFQATT and CDR2 as SNEGSKA (reference sequence). CDR3 loop: CSAGLGGTQYF. CDR3 nucleotide sequence: TGCAGTGCGGGGCTTGGGGGTACGCAGTATTTT.

The rearrangement links TRBV7-8 to TRBJ2-7, with 11 bases fitting TRBD2. CDR1 and CDR2 (germline): SGHVS, FQNEAQ. V lost 1 base to trimming and J lost 13 bases; unmatched junction nucleotides: 6. The CDR3 runs 13 residues. The chain's CDR3 is CASSLGLAGGVYF. The CDR3 region has the DNA TGTGCCAGCAGCTTAGGGCTAGCGGGAGGTGTTTACTTC. Based on the CDR3 plus reference TRBV7-8 and TRBJ2-7, the full variable domain is GAGVSQSPRYKVAKRGQDVALRCDPISGHVSLFWYQQALGQGPEFLTYFQNEAQLDKSGLPSDRFFAERPEGSVSTLKIQRTQQEDSAVYLCASSLGLAGGVYFGPGTRLTVT.

The chain joins TRBV12-2 to TRBJ2-5; the D call TRBD2 from the table was never checked on the DNA. TRBV12-2 is marked as a pseudogene. This CDR3 has 15 residues. CDR3 DNA sequence: TGTGCAAGTCGCCCCTCCCAGGAGGGGGGGAAGACCCAGTACTTC. Protein: CASRPSQEGGKTQYF.

CDR3 coding DNA: TGTGCCAGCAGCCGGGAGACAGCCTCCTACGAGCAGTACTTC. This translates into CASSRETASYEQYF. This sequence joins TRBV5-4 and TRBJ2-7; maybe TRBD2 (6 bases). The V end was cut by 4 bases, the J end by 0 bases, with 11 bases between. CDR3 length: 14 residues. Looked up from germline, CDR1 is SGHNT and CDR2 is YYREEE (reference sequence).

This clone occurred once. The chain employs TRBV14 and TRBJ2-7; 8 bases agree with TRBD1. CDR1 SGHDN and CDR2 FVKESK come from the germline V gene. V gave up 3 bases and J gave up 2 bases; unmatched junction bases: 6. The CDR3 sequence is 15 residues long. The CDR3 DNA reads TGTGCCAGCAGCCAGCGGGACAGGAAGACCTACGAGCAGTACTTC. Amino acid sequence: CASSQRDRKTYEQYF.

The chain recombines TRBV15 with TRBJ2-3; TRBD1 matches at 7 bases. The CDR3 has 13 residues. Germline CDR1 and CDR2: LNHNV and YYDKDF (reference sequence). J gave up 10 bases and V 0 bases, and 4 bases lay outside the gene matches. CDR3 in DNA: TGTGCCACCAGCAGAGAACGACAGGGTGCGCAGTATTTT. Protein sequence: CATSRERQGAQYF.

This CDR3 is CASSSLPGLVNEQFF. The CDR3 region has the DNA TGCGCCAGCAGCTCCCTTCCGGGACTAGTAAATGAGCAGTTCTTC. The chain carries TRBV5-1 and TRBJ2-1; 8 bases are shared with TRBD2. The CDR3 runs 15 residues. The germline gives CDR1 SGHRS, CDR2 YFSETQ. V lost 3 bases, J lost 7 bases, and 9 bases stayed unmatched.

The chain links TRBV5-1 to TRBJ2-3; perhaps TRBD2 as D (6 bases). The V end was cut by 0 bases, the J end by 3 bases, with 14 bases between. CDR3 length: 16 residues. Germline V gene sequence: CDR1 SGHRS, CDR2 YFSETQ. CDR3 loop: CASSLVGRDGTDTQYF. The CDR3 region has the DNA TGCGCCAGCAGCTTGGTCGGGCGGGATGGGACAGATACGCAGTATTTT.